This TCR beta chain was recovered during a study of radiation and T cells in renal cell carcinoma. Sequencing used immunoSEQ multiplex PCR; TCRdb keeps in-frame clones, though not all of them. Of 17,000 or so clones in the sample, about 54% are singletons; the top ten hold roughly 12%. This clone has just a few counts. The ends were cut back, 2 bases at V and 4 bases at J, with 14 bases in the middle. Germline loops: CDR1 MNHNS, CDR2 SASEGT. The CDR3 covers 15 residues. Treatment in this sample: 15 Gy SBRT to primary tumor, nephrectomy 4 weeks later. The sample was tumor tissue, taken from a patient whose treatment included radiotherapy and nephrectomy. This clonotype originated in a middle-aged man with renal cell carcinoma. The chain carries TRBV6-1 and TRBJ1-2, with a possible D match to TRBD1 (5 bases). The CDR3 protein is CASSEWGGSPYGYTF. The CDR3 nucleotides are TGTGCCAGCAGTGAATGGGGGGGTTCCCCCTATGGCTACACCTTC.